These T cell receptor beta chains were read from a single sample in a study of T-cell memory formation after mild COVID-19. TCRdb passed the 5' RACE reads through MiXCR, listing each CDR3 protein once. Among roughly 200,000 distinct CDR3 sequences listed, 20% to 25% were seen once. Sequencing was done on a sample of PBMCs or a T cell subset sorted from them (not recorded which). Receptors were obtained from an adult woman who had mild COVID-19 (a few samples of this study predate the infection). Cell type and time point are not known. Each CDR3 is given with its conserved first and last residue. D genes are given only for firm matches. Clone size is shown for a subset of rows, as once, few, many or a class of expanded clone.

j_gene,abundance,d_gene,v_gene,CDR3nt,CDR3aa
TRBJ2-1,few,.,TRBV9,TGTGCCAGCAGCGTAGACGGGTCAGTAGGGAATGAGCAGTTCTTC,CASSVDGSVGNEQFF
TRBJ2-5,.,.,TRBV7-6,TGTGCCAGCAGCTTAGCCGGATCGCTACAAGAGACCCAGTACTTC,CASSLAGSLQETQYF
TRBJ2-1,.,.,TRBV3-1,TGTGCCAGCAGCCATTCTCCTTTGGGGGTGAGTTACAATGAGCAGTTCTTC,CASSHSPLGVSYNEQFF
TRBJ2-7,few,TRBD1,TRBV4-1,TGCGCCAGCGCGGTAAGGAGACGGGACAGGGTTCGGTACGAGCAGTACTTC,CASAVRRRDRVRYEQYF
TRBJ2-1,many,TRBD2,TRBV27,TGTGCCAGCAGCTTCGGGACTAGCGGGTACAATGAGCAGTTCTTC,CASSFGTSGYNEQFF
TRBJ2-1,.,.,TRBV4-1,TGCGCCAGCAGCCAAGATCAGGGTGGGTCCCTGGCATACAATGAGCAGTTCTTC,CASSQDQGGSLAYNEQFF
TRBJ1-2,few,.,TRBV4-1,TGCGCCAGCAGCCAAGAAAAGGGCGGACGAGGAGGTCCAACTAACTATGGCTACACCTTC,CASSQEKGGRGGPTNYGYTF
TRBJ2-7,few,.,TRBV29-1,TGCAGCGTTGAAGTTTGGGGGTCTACCTACGAGCAGTACTTC,CSVEVWGSTYEQYF
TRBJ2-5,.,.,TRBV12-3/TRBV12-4,TGTGCCAGCAGTTTACAGGGCGAGGAGACCCAGTACTTC,CASSLQGEETQYF
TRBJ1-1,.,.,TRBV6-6,TGTGCCAGCAGTTACCGGGCAGGGGTCGACACTGAAGCTTTCTTT,CASSYRAGVDTEAFF